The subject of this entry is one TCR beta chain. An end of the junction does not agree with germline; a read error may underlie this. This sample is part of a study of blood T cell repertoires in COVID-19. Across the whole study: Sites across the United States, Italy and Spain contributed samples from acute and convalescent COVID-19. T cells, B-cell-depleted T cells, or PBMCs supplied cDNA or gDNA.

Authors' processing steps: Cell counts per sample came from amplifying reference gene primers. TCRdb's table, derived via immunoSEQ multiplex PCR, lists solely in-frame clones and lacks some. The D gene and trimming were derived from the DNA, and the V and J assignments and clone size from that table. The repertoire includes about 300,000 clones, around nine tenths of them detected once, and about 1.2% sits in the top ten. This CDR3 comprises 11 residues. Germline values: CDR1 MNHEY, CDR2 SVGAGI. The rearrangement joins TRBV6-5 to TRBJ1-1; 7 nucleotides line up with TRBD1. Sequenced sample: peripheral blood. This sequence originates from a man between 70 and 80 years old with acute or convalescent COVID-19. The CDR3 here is CASSYQDRFLF. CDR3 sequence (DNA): TGTGCCAGCAGTTATCAGGACAGGTTTCTCTTT.